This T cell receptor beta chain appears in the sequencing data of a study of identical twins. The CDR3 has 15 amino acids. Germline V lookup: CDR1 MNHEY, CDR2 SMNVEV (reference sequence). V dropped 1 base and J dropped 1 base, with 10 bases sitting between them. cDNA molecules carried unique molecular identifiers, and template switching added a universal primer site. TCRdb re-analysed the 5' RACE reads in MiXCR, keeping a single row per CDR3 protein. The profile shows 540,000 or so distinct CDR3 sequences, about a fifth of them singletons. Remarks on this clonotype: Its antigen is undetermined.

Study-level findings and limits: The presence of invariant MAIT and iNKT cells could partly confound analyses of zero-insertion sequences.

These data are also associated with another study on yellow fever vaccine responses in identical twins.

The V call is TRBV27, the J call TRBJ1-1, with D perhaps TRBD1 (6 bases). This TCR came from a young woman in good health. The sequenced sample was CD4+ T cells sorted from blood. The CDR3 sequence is CASSLWGARNTEAFF. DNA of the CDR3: TGTGCCAGCAGTTTATGGGGGGCAAGGAACACTGAAGCTTTCTTT.